The entry below describes one T cell receptor beta chain. Its antigen is undetermined. Germline trimming cut 2 bases from V and 5 bases from J; bases unmatched to any gene: 8. CDR1 MGHRA and CDR2 YSYEKL come from the germline V gene. The CDR3 loop spans 15 amino acids. The data stem from a study of shared clonotypes between healthy human individuals. Study-wide findings and caveats: On the whole, naive subsets had larger estimated richness than memory subsets had.

In the authors' workflow: Owing to the provision of junction-only sequences devoid of quality scores by immunoSEQ, filtering differed. Only in-frame clones appear in the TCRdb table, and some are missing; sequencing was by immunoSEQ multiplex PCR. The DNA gave D and trimming, while V, J and clone size come from that table. This sample has about 1.5 million clones; over 95% occur once, and the top ten carry 1.2%. The sequence was obtained from a man aged 25 to 40 in good health. The rearrangement uses TRBV4-1 and TRBJ1-1, with 7 nucleotides matching TRBD1. Specimen: naive CD4+ T cells sorted from blood. Subset: CD45RA+ positively selected. DNA for the CDR3: TGCGCCAGCAGCCAACAGAAGGGGGCCCGGACTGAAGCTTTCTTT. It codes for CASSQQKGARTEAFF.